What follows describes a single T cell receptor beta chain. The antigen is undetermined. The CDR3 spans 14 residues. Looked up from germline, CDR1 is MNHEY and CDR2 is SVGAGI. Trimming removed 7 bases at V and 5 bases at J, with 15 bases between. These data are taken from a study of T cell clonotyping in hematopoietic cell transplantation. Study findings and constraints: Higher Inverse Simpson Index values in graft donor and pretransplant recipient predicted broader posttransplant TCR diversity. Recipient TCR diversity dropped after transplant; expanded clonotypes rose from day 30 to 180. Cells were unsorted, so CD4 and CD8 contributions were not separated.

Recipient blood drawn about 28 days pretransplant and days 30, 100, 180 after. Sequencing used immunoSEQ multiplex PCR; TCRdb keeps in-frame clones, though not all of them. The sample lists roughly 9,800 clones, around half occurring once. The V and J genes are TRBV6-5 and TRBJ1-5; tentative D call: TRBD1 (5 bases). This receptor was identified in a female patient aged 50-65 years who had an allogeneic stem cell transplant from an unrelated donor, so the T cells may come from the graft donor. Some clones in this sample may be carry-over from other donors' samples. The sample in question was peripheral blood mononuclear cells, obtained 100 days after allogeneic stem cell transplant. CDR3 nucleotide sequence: TGTGCCAGCATCCAGGGTTATGCAGATCAGCCCCAGCATTTT. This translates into CASIQGYADQPQHF.